The 28 T cell receptor beta chains below were found in one sample sequenced in a study of T cell changes during pregnancy in multiple sclerosis. Sequenced by immunoSEQ multiplex PCR; TCRdb stores in-frame clones only, minus some. Of 110,000 or so clones listed, under 95% are singletons. This specimen was peripheral blood, taken before pregnancy. Receptors were obtained from a female donor with multiple sclerosis, enrolled in a pregnancy study.

The V and J genes are TRBV2 and TRBJ2-4; tentative D call: TRBD1 (6 bases). Deletions cut 8 bases from V and 0 bases from J, with 26 bases between. CDR1 and CDR2 (germline): SNHLY, FYNNEI. This CDR3 spans 19 amino acids. The CDR3 spells CASGKRDGTSHLAKNIQYF. For the CDR3, the DNA is TGTGCCAGCGGGAAACGGGATGGGACAAGCCACCTAGCCAAAAACATTCAGTACTTC.

The chain combines TRBV6-1 with TRBJ2-3; tentative D call: TRBD2 (5 bases). Trimming left V 7 bases short and J 4 bases short, with 15 bases between. This CDR3 comprises 14 residues. Germline V gene lookup returns CDR1 MNHNS and CDR2 SASEGT. The CDR3 DNA reads TGTGCCAGCACCCTAGGGAGTATAGCAGATACGCAGTATTTT. Translating gives CASTLGSIADTQYF.

J is TRBJ1-1 and V is TRBV29-1, with D possibly being TRBD1 (5 bases). V was trimmed by 0 bases and J by 6 bases, leaving 14 bases between them. CDR3 length: 14 amino acids. The germline gives CDR1 SQVTM, CDR2 ANQGSEA. The CDR3 sequence: CSVEDSWRGSEAFF. The CDR3 DNA is TGCAGCGTTGAAGACTCCTGGAGGGGATCTGAAGCTTTCTTT.

The chain uses TRBV10-2 and TRBJ2-1; TRBD1 is a possible D gene (6 bases). V shed 6 bases and J shed 2 bases, with 11 bases lying between them. Germline-derived CDR1 and CDR2 are WSHSY and SAAADI. The CDR3 sequence is 14 residues long. Here the CDR3 reads CASRNRDPYNEQFF. The CDR3 DNA sequence: TGCGCCAGCAGGAACAGGGACCCCTACAATGAGCAGTTCTTC.

V and J are TRBV6-1 and TRBJ1-1; D gene unclear. The CDR3 is 14 amino acids. Germline loops: CDR1 MNHNS, CDR2 SASEGT. V shed 2 bases and J shed 2 bases, with 9 bases lying between them. As DNA, the CDR3 is TGTGCCAGCAGTGAACTGCGACTAAACACTGAAGCTTTCTTT. Translated: CASSELRLNTEAFF.

The CDR3 nucleotides read TGTGCCAGCAGCACCCGGACAGGGGTAAACTATGGCTACACCTTC. Translated, it gives CASSTRTGVNYGYTF. The rearrangement joins TRBV7-9 to TRBJ1-2; 9 bases map to TRBD1. V gave up 5 bases and J gave up 2 bases; unmatched junction bases: 6. Germline V CDR1 and CDR2: SEHNR, FQNEAQ (reference sequence). CDR3 size: 15 residues.

V gene TRBV12-5 combines with J gene TRBJ2-1, with 7 bases identical to TRBD1. The CDR3 loop spans 15 amino acids. Germline loops: CDR1 LGHNT, CDR2 FRNRAP. The junction had 10 bases not matched to a gene; V was cut back by 7 bases and J by 4 bases. The CDR3 DNA follows: TGTGCTAGTGCCTTCGGGGACAGAGGATACAATGAGCAGTTCTTC. Amino acid sequence: CASAFGDRGYNEQFF.

The gene calls are TRBV28 and TRBJ2-5; tentatively, D is TRBD1 (6 bases). The CDR3 has 14 residues. V was clipped by 6 bases and J by 3 bases, with 14 bases between them. Germline-derived CDR1 and CDR2 are MDHEN and SYDVKM. The CDR3 DNA reads as TGTGCCAGCAGCCCGTACAGGGCCGAAGAGACCCAGTACTTC. Protein product: CASSPYRAEETQYF. Looking up the rest from reference TRBV28 and TRBJ2-5 gives the full variable domain: DVKVTQSSRYLVKRTGEKVFLECVQDMDHENMFWYRQDPGLGLRLIYFSYDVKMKEKGDIPEGYSVSREKKERFSLILESASTNQTSMYLCASSPYRAEETQYFGPGTRLLVL.

The chain carries TRBV7-2 and TRBJ1-3, with 7 bases that match TRBD1. Per the germline V gene, CDR1 is SGHTA and CDR2 is FQGNSA. This CDR3 spans 19 amino acids. Unmatched junction bases numbered 18, after V lost 3 bases and J lost 4 bases. The CDR3 nucleotides read TGTGCCAGCAGCTTGAGAGGGGGACAGTCACCTTTGGCCGGAAACACCATATATTTT. Its translation is CASSLRGGQSPLAGNTIYF.

This chain joins TRBV6-5 and TRBJ1-2; tentatively, D is TRBD1 (5 bases). This CDR3 comprises 15 residues. Germline CDR1 reads MNHEY; CDR2 reads SVGAGI. Trimming took off 0 bases at V and 2 bases at J, with 10 bases between the two ends. CDR3: CASSYSTDFNYGYTF. CDR3 nucleotide sequence: TGTGCCAGCAGTTACTCGACAGATTTCAACTATGGCTACACCTTC.

This chain connects TRBV5-6 to TRBJ2-1; 10 bases are a match to TRBD1. The V segment lost 4 bases and the J segment 2 bases; nucleotides outside the gene matches: 3. Germline V lookup: CDR1 SGHDT, CDR2 YYEEEE. This CDR3 comprises 15 residues. The CDR3 region is CASSPGQGAYNEQFF. DNA for the CDR3: TGTGCCAGCAGCCCCGGACAGGGGGCCTACAATGAGCAGTTCTTC.

The V call is TRBV27, the J call TRBJ1-4; D ambiguous. Germline V gene sequence: CDR1 MNHEY, CDR2 SMNVEV (reference sequence). The CDR3 covers 14 residues. V was pared by 7 bases and J by 4 bases, with 13 bases between. The CDR3 bases are TGTGCCAGCAAGGAGGGAACTGGTAATGAAAAACTGTTTTTT. Its protein product is CASKEGTGNEKLFF.

The gene calls are TRBV18 and TRBJ1-1, with unresolved D. CDR3 size: 14 residues. Germline values: CDR1 KGHSH, CDR2 LQKENI. Trimming removed 6 bases at V and 5 bases at J, with 16 bases between. The CDR3 here is CASSTKREETEAFF. The DNA for the CDR3 is TGTGCCAGCTCCACCAAGAGGGAGGAGACTGAAGCTTTCTTT.

The V and J genes are TRBV5-1 and TRBJ1-1; 7 bases are shared with TRBD1. The CDR3 has 15 residues. Germline lookup yields CDR1 SGHRS and CDR2 YFSETQ. V lost 4 bases to trimming and J lost 1 base; unmatched junction nucleotides: 7. In DNA, the CDR3 is TGCGCCAGCAGCATAGGGGGCGCCCCGAACACTGAAGCTTTCTTT. It translates to CASSIGGAPNTEAFF. The full variable domain, its missing parts supplied by reference TRBV5-1 and TRBJ1-1, is KAGVTQTPRYLIKTRGQQVTLSCSPISGHRSVSWYQQTPGQGLQFLFEYFSETQRNKGNFPGRFSGRQFSNSRSEMNVSTLELGDSALYLCASSIGGAPNTEAFFGQGTRLTVV.

This chain connects TRBV4-2 to TRBJ2-1; D is perhaps TRBD2 (7 bases). CDR1 LGHNA and CDR2 YNFKEQ come from the germline V gene. There are 17 residues in the CDR3. Between the trimmed V and J ends, which lost 1 base and 0 bases, there was a span of 13 bases. The CDR3 region has the DNA TGTGCCAGCAGCCAAGTAGGGGGGGTAAGCTCCTACAATGAGCAGTTCTTC. This translates into CASSQVGGVSSYNEQFF.

This chain links TRBV6-5 with TRBJ1-2; 7 bases line up with TRBD1. Germline-derived CDR1 and CDR2 are MNHEY and SVGAGI. The V and J ends lost 3 bases and 8 bases, in that order; junction bases with no gene match: 12. The CDR3 consists of 15 residues. The CDR3 DNA reads as TGTGCCAGCAGTTATACGTCCGGGACAGAGGGCGGCTACACCTTC. It specifies CASSYTSGTEGGYTF.

The chain has TRBV27 and TRBJ2-1; D unresolved. Germline CDR1 is MNHEY and CDR2 is SMNVEV (reference sequence). The CDR3 sequence is 14 residues long. V gave up 5 bases and J gave up 1 base, with 9 bases separating them. The CDR3 sequence: CASSRGPSYNEQFF. Written as DNA, the CDR3 is TGTGCCAGCAGTCGAGGCCCATCCTACAATGAGCAGTTCTTC.

The chain employs TRBV7-3 and TRBJ2-1; D is possibly TRBD1 (5 bases). The CDR3 spans 15 residues. Between the trimmed V and J ends, which lost 0 bases and 2 bases, there was a span of 8 bases. Germline CDR1 is SGHTA and CDR2 is FQGTGA. DNA of the CDR3: TGTGCCAGCAGCTTAACGGCAGGGACCTACAATGAGCAGTTCTTC. Translating it yields CASSLTAGTYNEQFF. Filled out from reference TRBV7-3 and TRBJ2-1, the complete variable domain reads GAGVSQTPSNKVTEKGKYVELRCDPISGHTALYWYRQSLGQGPEFLIYFQGTGAADDSGLPNDRFFAVRPEGSVSTLKIQRTERGDSAVYLCASSLTAGTYNEQFFGPGTRLTVL.

The J gene is TRBJ2-2, the V gene TRBV4-1, with TRBD2 as a possible D gene (6 bases). The germline V and J ends were trimmed by 1 base and 4 bases, with 19 bases remaining between them. There are 18 residues in the CDR3. Germline V CDR1 and CDR2: MGHRA, YSYEKL. Written as DNA, the CDR3 is TGCGCCAGCAGCCAAGCCCCCGGGAGCAGGGCGGTCACCGGGGAGCTGTTTTTT. This sequence encodes CASSQAPGSRAVTGELFF.

This chain joins TRBV15 and TRBJ2-7; no firm D call. The CDR3 length is 15 residues. Trimming pared 4 bases from V and 2 bases from J, leaving 15 bases between. The germline V gene has CDR1 LNHNV and CDR2 YYDKDF (reference sequence). This CDR3 reads CATSKEAGPTYEQYF. The CDR3 nucleotides are TGTGCCACCAGCAAAGAGGCAGGCCCTACCTACGAGCAGTACTTC. The entire variable domain, with the rest obtained from reference TRBV15 and TRBJ2-7, is as follows: DAMVIQNPRYQVTQFGKPVTLSCSQTLNHNVMYWYQQKSSQAPKLLFHYYDKDFNNEADTPDNFQSRRPNTSFCFLDIRSPGLGDTAMYLCATSKEAGPTYEQYFGPGTRLTVT.

This rearrangement joins TRBV6-5 to TRBJ2-2; 7 nucleotides align to TRBD2. V lost 2 bases and J lost 5; bases outside the gene matches: 5. Germline CDR1 is MNHEY and CDR2 is SVGAGI. The CDR3 is 15 residues long. The CDR3: CASSYRTRTTGELFF. The DNA for the CDR3 is TGTGCCAGCAGTTACCGGACTAGAACTACCGGGGAGCTGTTTTTT.

The rearrangement uses TRBV29-1 and TRBJ2-5; possibly TRBD2 for D (6 bases). Germline V gene lookup returns CDR1 SQVTM and CDR2 ANQGSEA. V was shortened by 4 bases and J by 7 bases, with 10 bases between the two germline ends. The CDR3 totals 11 residues. The CDR3 sequence is CSVVAAGTQYF. The CDR3, as DNA: TGCAGCGTTGTGGCAGCGGGGACCCAGTACTTC.

The chain combines TRBV2 with TRBJ1-5, with 7 bases fitting TRBD1. Germline V lookup: CDR1 SNHLY, CDR2 FYNNEI. This CDR3 has 18 residues. With V trimmed by 8 bases and J by 1 base, 17 bases remained unmatched. CDR3 bases: TGTGCCAGCCTCCTGACGACAGGGAAGGGGGCAAGCAATCAGCCCCAGCATTTT. This codes for CASLLTTGKGASNQPQHF. Variable domain in full (rest from reference TRBV2 and TRBJ1-5): EPEVTQTPSHQVTQMGQEVILRCVPISNHLYFYWYRQILGQKVEFLVSFYNNEISEKSEIFDDQFSVERPDGSNFTLKIRSTKLEDSAMYFCASLLTTGKGASNQPQHFGDGTRLSIL.

The chain links TRBV6-4 to TRBJ2-3; 10 bases agree with TRBD2. The CDR3 extends over 15 amino acids. Unmatched junction bases numbered 8, after V lost 7 bases and J lost 4 bases. Germline V gives CDR1 MRHNA, CDR2 SNTAGT. CDR3 DNA: TGTGCCAGCACCGGGCGAGCGGGAGGGGCAGATACGCAGTATTTT. Translating gives CASTGRAGGADTQYF.

This sequence joins TRBV2 and TRBJ1-2; 8 positions match TRBD1. With 7 bases clipped from V and 7 bases from J, the junction kept 8 bases outside the gene matches. This CDR3 region has 13 residues. Germline loops: CDR1 SNHLY, CDR2 FYNNEI. The CDR3 is CASTMRTGFGYTF. CDR3 sequence (DNA): TGTGCCAGCACGATGAGGACAGGGTTTGGCTACACCTTC.

The chain employs TRBV7-2 and TRBJ2-1; 7 bases are shared with TRBD2. The CDR3 consists of 16 residues. Trimming cost V 2 bases and J 9 bases; bases outside gene matches: 13. Germline V lookup: CDR1 SGHTA, CDR2 FQGNSA. CDR3 amino acids: CASSLKWGGSMSEQFF. CDR3 sequence (DNA): TGTGCCAGCAGCTTAAAATGGGGCGGGAGCATGAGTGAGCAGTTCTTC.

The chain recombines TRBV7-6 with TRBJ1-5; 7 bases line up with TRBD1. The germline gives CDR1 SGHVS, CDR2 FNYEAQ. The CDR3 is made up of 15 amino acids. V lost 4 bases, J lost 0 bases, and 3 bases stayed unmatched. The CDR3 coding sequence is TGTGCCAGCAGCTCTGGGACAGATAGCAATCAGCCCCAGCATTTT. It encodes CASSSGTDSNQPQHF. The full variable domain, rest sourced from reference TRBV7-6 and TRBJ1-5, is GAGVSQSPRYKVTKRGQDVALRCDPISGHVSLYWYRQALGQGPEFLTYFNYEAQQDKSGLPNDRFSAERPEGSISTLTIQRTEQRDSAMYRCASSSGTDSNQPQHFGDGTRLSIL.

The rearrangement joins TRBV5-6 to TRBJ2-7; a possible D gene is TRBD2 (6 bases). The CDR3 is 13 residues long. V was pared by 2 bases and J by 4 bases, with 10 bases between. The germline gives CDR1 SGHDT, CDR2 YYEEEE. Written as DNA, the CDR3 is TGTGCCAGCAGCTTCGGGACTTCATACGAGCAGTACTTC. Translating it yields CASSFGTSYEQYF.